The 9 T cell receptor beta chains reported below all come from one sample, sequenced in a study of naive and memory T cell subsets. The beta constant-region primer was an equimolar mix of two oligonucleotides covering TRBC1 and TRBC2. From the UMI-ligation and nested PCR reads, TCRdb called clonotypes with MiXCR, one entry per CDR3 protein. Of around 90,000 distinct CDR3 sequences listed, 7% to 7.5% are singletons. The sequenced sample was central memory CD4+ T cells from blood. These receptors all stem from a human donor in good health.

The CDR3 nucleotides are TGCGCCAGCAGCCAAGATCCCCCCCAGGCTGGGGCCAACGTCCTGACTTTC. Translated: CASSQDPPQAGANVLTF. The chain has TRBV4-3 and TRBJ2-6; D gene unclear. Germline CDR1 and CDR2: LGHNA and YSLEER. This CDR3 comprises 17 residues. V lost 0 bases and J 2 bases, leaving 11 bases between the germline ends.

The genes are TRBV18 and TRBJ2-3; D may be TRBD2 (6 bases). This CDR3 comprises 16 residues. The germline gives CDR1 KGHSH, CDR2 LQKENI. The ends were cut back, 3 bases at V and 4 bases at J, with 17 bases in the middle. The CDR3: CASSPQHTSGADTQYF. The CDR3 bases are TGTGCCAGCTCACCCCAGCACACATCGGGGGCAGATACGCAGTATTTT.

This clonotype was observed many times. This rearrangement joins TRBV20-1 to TRBJ2-7; D is possibly TRBD1 (6 bases). Germline CDR1 and CDR2: DFQATT and SNEGSKA (reference sequence). V lost 5 bases, J lost 3 bases, and 11 bases lay in between. CDR3 length equals 12 residues. CDR3 protein: CSAPKQGYEQYF. CDR3 bases: TGCAGTGCTCCGAAACAGGGCTACGAGCAGTACTTC.

Remarks on this clonotype: A read error may produce the germline difference seen at one junction end. CDR3 in DNA: TGTGCTAGCAGCTTATTTGAGGGGTACGAGCAGTACTTC. It encodes CASSLFEGYEQYF. V gene TRBV7-7 combines with J gene TRBJ2-7, with D perhaps assigned TRBD1 or TRBD2 (5 bases each). Germline assignment: CDR1 SSHAT and CDR2 FNYEAQ (reference sequence). This CDR3 spans 13 amino acids.

The chain joins TRBV29-1 to TRBJ2-2, with TRBD1 as a possible D gene (5 bases). Germline V gives CDR1 SQVTM, CDR2 ANQGSEA. This CDR3 comprises 13 residues. V was pared by 4 bases and J by 3 bases, with 9 bases between. The CDR3 DNA reads TGCAGCGTTGCGGACACATACACCGGGGAGCTGTTTTTT. As protein: CSVADTYTGELFF.

This clonotype was seen at least ten times. The chain is built from TRBV28 and TRBJ1-2, with a possible D match to TRBD1 (5 bases). Trimming left V 5 bases short and J 8 bases short, with 18 bases between. Germline V gene lookup returns CDR1 MDHEN and CDR2 SYDVKM. The CDR3 runs 14 residues. The CDR3 is CASSAQGAGQGYTF. CDR3 nucleotides: TGTGCCAGCAGTGCCCAGGGAGCCGGACAAGGCTACACCTTC.

This clonotype was picked up one time. This may be a read error, as it is one base from a much larger clone. The chain uses TRBV18 and TRBJ1-1; 7 nucleotides align to TRBD1. Trimming took 5 bases from V and 13 from J; bases not matched to a gene: 16. The CDR3 extends over 14 amino acids. Germline V gene data show CDR1 as KGHSH and CDR2 as LQKENI. CDR3 amino acids: CASSLGGAGTSGFF. The CDR3 DNA reads as TGTGCCAGCTCATTAGGGGGCGCGGGGACGAGTGGTTTCTTT.

This clonotype was seen ten or more times. This sequence joins TRBV3-1 and TRBJ1-1, with D unclear. V was trimmed by 4 bases and J by 1 base, leaving 7 bases between them. The CDR3 length is 13 residues. The germline gives CDR1 LGHDT, CDR2 YNNKEL (reference sequence). The CDR3 DNA reads as TGTGCCAGCAGCCGTGGGCCGAACACTGAAGCTTTCTTT. Amino acid sequence: CASSRGPNTEAFF.

At least ten counts were recorded for this clonotype. J is TRBJ1-5 and V is TRBV24-1; 7 bases fit TRBD1. Germline CDR1 reads KGHDR; CDR2 reads SFDVKD. This CDR3 is 12 amino acids long. Germline trimming cut 2 bases from V and 12 bases from J; bases unmatched to any gene: 3. In DNA, the CDR3 is TGTGCCACCAGTGATTGGAGGGGGCTCCAGCATTTT. This codes for CATSDWRGLQHF.